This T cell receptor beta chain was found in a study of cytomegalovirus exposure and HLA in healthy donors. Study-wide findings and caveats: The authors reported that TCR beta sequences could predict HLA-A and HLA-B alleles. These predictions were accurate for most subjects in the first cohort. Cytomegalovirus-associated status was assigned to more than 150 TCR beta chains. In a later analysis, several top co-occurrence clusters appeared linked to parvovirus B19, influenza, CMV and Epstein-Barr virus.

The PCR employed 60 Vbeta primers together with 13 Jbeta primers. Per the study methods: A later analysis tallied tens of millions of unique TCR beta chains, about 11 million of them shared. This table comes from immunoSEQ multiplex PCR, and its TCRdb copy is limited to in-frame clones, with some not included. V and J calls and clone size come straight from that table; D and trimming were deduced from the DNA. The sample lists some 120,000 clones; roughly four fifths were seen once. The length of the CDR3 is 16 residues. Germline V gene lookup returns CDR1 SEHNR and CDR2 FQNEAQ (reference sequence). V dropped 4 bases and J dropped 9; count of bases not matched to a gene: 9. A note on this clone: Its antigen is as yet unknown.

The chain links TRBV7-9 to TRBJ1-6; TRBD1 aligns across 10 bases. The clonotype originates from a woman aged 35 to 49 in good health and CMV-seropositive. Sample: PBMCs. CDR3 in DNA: TGTGCCAGCAGCTCATCTGACCGGGACAGGGGTTCACCCCTCCACTTT. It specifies CASSSSDRDRGSPLHF. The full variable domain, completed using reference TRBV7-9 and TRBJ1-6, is DTGVSQNPRHKITKRGQNVTFRCDPISEHNRLYWYRQTLGQGPEFLTYFQNEAQLEKSRLLSDRFSAERPKGSFSTLEIQRTEQGDSAMYLCASSSSDRDRGSPLHFGNGTRLTVT.